Presented here are 19 T cell receptor beta chains from one specimen sequenced in a study of T cells after somatic rescue of genetic block. Produced via immunoSEQ multiplex PCR; TCRdb's table is partial and in-frame only. Of roughly 110,000 clones listed, 85% to 95% are singletons. Material for sequencing was peripheral blood mononuclear cells (PBMCs). These receptors were taken from a woman aged 18 to 35.

The table lists this clone with a few counts. The CDR3 nucleotides are TGTGCCAGCACCGACCGCACCTTCTCTGGAAACACCATATATTTT. Translated: CASTDRTFSGNTIYF. The V gene is TRBV2, the J gene TRBJ1-3; D call uncertain. V lost 7 bases, J lost 0 bases, and 13 bases lay in between. Germline V gives CDR1 SNHLY, CDR2 FYNNEI. The CDR3 runs 15 residues.

The sample holds one count of this clone. The chain recombines TRBV6-1 with TRBJ2-7; weak D call: TRBD1 (6 bases). Trimming cost V 4 bases and J 0 bases, with 13 bases left between them. The CDR3 has 15 amino acids. Germline CDR1 and CDR2: MNHNS and SASEGT. The CDR3 DNA reads TGTGCCAGCAGTGTGACAGGACTTTACTCCTACGAGCAGTACTTC. This codes for CASSVTGLYSYEQYF.

The chain is built from TRBV6-1 and TRBJ1-4; D remains ambiguous. Germline lookup yields CDR1 MNHNS and CDR2 SASEGT. V lost 5 bases and J 2 bases, leaving 12 bases between the germline ends. The length of the CDR3 is 15 residues. The CDR3 DNA is TGTGCCAGCAGTTCGTCACAGACGACTAATGAAAAACTGTTTTTT. Residues: CASSSSQTTNEKLFF.

The V gene is TRBV6-1, the J gene TRBJ2-3; 8 bases fit TRBD2. V gave up 6 bases and J gave up 2 bases; unmatched junction bases: 4. The CDR3 runs 14 residues. The germline V gene has CDR1 MNHNS and CDR2 SASEGT. CDR3 residues: CASSPLAATDTQYF. In nucleotides, the CDR3 is TGTGCCAGCAGCCCACTAGCGGCCACAGATACGCAGTATTTT.

The chain has TRBV11-3 and TRBJ1-1; no reliable D call. CDR1 is SGHNT and CDR2 is YENEEA in the germline V gene. This CDR3 has 13 residues. Trimming took off 2 bases at V and 3 bases at J, with 7 bases between the two ends. The CDR3 bases are TGTGCCAGCAGCTTAATGAAGCACACTGAAGCTTTCTTT. The encoded protein is CASSLMKHTEAFF. Drawing the rest from reference TRBV11-3 and TRBJ1-1, the complete variable domain is EAGVVQSPRYKIIEKKQPVAFWCNPISGHNTLYWYLQNLGQGPELLIRYENEEAVDDSQLPKDRFSAERLKGVDSTLKIQPAELGDSAVYLCASSLMKHTEAFFGQGTRLTVV.

This chain's CDR3 is CASSLATAWPGLYF. CDR3 nucleotides: TGTGCCAGCAGCTTAGCCACAGCATGGCCAGGTCTGTACTTC. The J gene is TRBJ2-7, the V gene TRBV7-2; D gene unclear. From germline, CDR1 is SGHTA and CDR2 FQGNSA. The CDR3 length is 14 residues. V gave up 0 bases and J gave up 12 bases, with 18 bases separating them.

This clone was found once. The V gene is TRBV5-1, the J gene TRBJ2-7, with 9 bases matching TRBD2. This CDR3 comprises 12 residues. V shed 4 bases and J 5 bases; nucleotides not matched to a gene: 1. Per the germline V gene, CDR1 is SGHRS and CDR2 is YFSETQ. The CDR3 bases are TGCGCCAGCAGCCAGCGGGGGGACGAGCAGTACTTC. This gives the protein CASSQRGDEQYF. Based on the CDR3 plus reference TRBV5-1 and TRBJ2-7, the full variable domain is KAGVTQTPRYLIKTRGQQVTLSCSPISGHRSVSWYQQTPGQGLQFLFEYFSETQRNKGNFPGRFSGRQFSNSRSEMNVSTLELGDSALYLCASSQRGDEQYFGPGTRLTVT.

CDR3 DNA: TGTGCCAGCAGCTTGGATGGGGGTGGCTACACCTTC. Protein: CASSLDGGGYTF. This chain uses TRBV5-4 with TRBJ1-2; D perhaps matches TRBD1 (5 bases). There are 12 residues in the CDR3. Between the trimmed V and J ends, which lost 0 bases and 7 bases, there was a span of 7 bases. Germline assignment: CDR1 SGHNT and CDR2 YYREEE (reference sequence).

The chain couples TRBV6-1 to TRBJ2-3, with D possibly being TRBD2 (6 bases). The CDR3 loop spans 18 amino acids. CDR1 and CDR2 (germline): MNHNS, SASEGT. The V end lost 4 bases, the J end lost 2 bases, and 22 bases lay between the germline ends. CDR3 protein: CASSVSGWGDQITDTQYF. The DNA of the CDR3 is TGTGCCAGCAGTGTTTCCGGATGGGGGGACCAGATCACAGATACGCAGTATTTT.

This clone was detected only once. V is TRBV5-1 and J is TRBJ2-1; 9 bases fit TRBD2. V gave up 0 bases and J gave up 7 bases; unmatched junction bases: 8. CDR3 size: 16 residues. The germline V gene encodes CDR1 SGHRS and CDR2 YFSETQ. For the CDR3, the DNA is TGCGCCAGCAGCTTGGTAGCGGGGGCCACAGGTAATGAGCAGTTCTTC. Its translation: CASSLVAGATGNEQFF.

This clone was seen a single time. The V and J genes are TRBV5-6 and TRBJ1-5; 7 bases agree with TRBD1. The CDR3 length is 15 residues. From germline, CDR1 is SGHDT and CDR2 YYEEEE. V lost 3 bases and J lost 2; bases outside the gene matches: 5. The CDR3 nucleotides read TGTGCCAGCAGCTCGTTAGGGGGCGGCAATCAGCCCCAGCATTTT. This translates into CASSSLGGGNQPQHF.

The count of this clone is one. V gene TRBV18 combines with J gene TRBJ2-5; 16 nucleotides agree with TRBD2. The CDR3 is 18 residues long. Germline V gene lookup returns CDR1 KGHSH and CDR2 LQKENI. With 3 bases clipped from V and 2 bases from J, the junction kept 6 bases outside the gene matches. The CDR3 sequence is CASSPGLAGGPSQETQYF. The CDR3 DNA sequence: TGTGCCAGCTCACCGGGACTAGCGGGGGGGCCTTCACAAGAGACCCAGTACTTC.

J is TRBJ2-6 and V is TRBV19, with 7 bases matching TRBD1. This CDR3 spans 16 amino acids. The V and J ends lost 4 bases and 3 bases, in that order; junction bases with no gene match: 6. The germline CDR1 and CDR2 sequences are LNHDA and SQIVND (reference sequence). CDR3: CASSTRQGGGANVLTF. In DNA form, the CDR3 reads TGTGCCAGTAGTACCCGACAGGGTGGTGGGGCCAACGTCCTGACTTTC.

This chain links TRBV5-5 with TRBJ2-7, with 8 bases aligning to TRBD1. From germline, CDR1 is SGHKS and CDR2 YYEKEE (reference sequence). J gave up 4 bases and V 2 bases, and 5 bases lay outside the gene matches. The CDR3 extends over 14 amino acids. The CDR3 is CASSFSGGAYEQYF. The CDR3 DNA is TGTGCCAGCAGCTTTTCAGGGGGCGCTTACGAGCAGTACTTC.

V gene TRBV5-1 combines with J gene TRBJ2-1; a weak D match, TRBD2 (5 bases). CDR1 is SGHRS, CDR2 YFSETQ, per germline. The CDR3 runs to 14 residues. Between the trimmed V and J ends, which lost 4 bases and 7 bases, there was a span of 15 bases. The CDR3 DNA reads as TGCGCCAGCAGCCGGTCTGGTCCGGGGAATGAGCAGTTCTTC. The encoded protein is CASSRSGPGNEQFF.

The chain combines TRBV5-8 with TRBJ1-1; D may be TRBD1 (5 bases). V shed 3 bases and J shed 2 bases, with 14 bases lying between them. Per germline, CDR1 SGHTS and CDR2 YDEGEE. This CDR3 contains 15 residues. The CDR3 is CASSSSGGPNTEAFF. The CDR3 nucleotides read TGTGCCAGCAGCTCGTCGGGGGGACCCAACACTGAAGCTTTCTTT.

The CDR3 DNA follows: TGTGCCAGCAGCGCGGGACAGGGGCATACAGATACGCAGTATTTT. Protein: CASSAGQGHTDTQYF. This chain connects TRBV9 to TRBJ2-3; 10 nucleotides line up with TRBD1. The CDR3 extends over 15 amino acids. V was clipped by 3 bases and J by 3 bases; unmatched bases: 4. The germline V gene has CDR1 SGDLS and CDR2 YYNGEE.

J is TRBJ2-2 and V is TRBV10-3; tentatively, D is TRBD1 or TRBD2 (5 bases each). CDR1 ENHRY and CDR2 SYGVKD come from the germline V gene. This CDR3 has 14 amino acids. V was pared by 6 bases and J by 1 base, with 9 bases between. CDR3 residues: CAIRGTENTGELFF. DNA for the CDR3: TGTGCCATCAGGGGGACGGAGAACACCGGGGAGCTGTTTTTT.

V gene TRBV4-3 combines with J gene TRBJ2-1, with D tentatively TRBD1 (5 bases). This CDR3 is built from 17 residues. Germline V CDR1 and CDR2: LGHNA, YSLEER. The V and J ends lost 4 bases and 3 bases respectively, with 19 bases between them. The CDR3 DNA follows: TGCGCCAGCAGCCCCAGCTCCCAGGCAGGGCTCTACAATGAGCAGTTCTTC. Its translation: CASSPSSQAGLYNEQFF.